These T cell receptor beta chains were read from a single sample in a study of CD8+CD57+ T cells in acquired aplastic anemia. MiXCR, run by TCRdb on the reads, gives a single entry per CDR3 protein. The table shows more than 250,000 distinct CDR3 sequences, with 55% to 60% occurring only once. Sequenced: sorted CD4+, CD8+, or CD8+CD57+ T cells (not recorded which) from PBMCs. All receptors come from a human donor with severe aplastic anemia or a healthy control (not recorded which). Each CDR3 is given with its conserved first and last residue. D genes are given only for firm matches. Some rows have no size entry. The others give once, few or many, or a class for an expanded clone.

V	J	size	D	DNA	CDR3
TRBV19	TRBJ2-1	-	-	TGTGCCCGAGGGGGGCTAGGCCCCTACAATGAGCAGTTCTTC	CARGGLGPYNEQFF
TRBV7-9	TRBJ1-5	-	-	TGTGCCAGCAGCTTGGTCAGCAATCAGCCCCAGCATTTT	CASSLVSNQPQHF
TRBV5-1	TRBJ2-5	many	TRBD1	TGCGCCAGCAGCTTGACCGGGACAGAAGAGACCCAGTACTTC	CASSLTGTEETQYF
TRBV7-2	TRBJ1-1	-	-	TGTGCCAGCAGTCCGACCGACCTGAACACTGAAGCTTTCTTT	CASSPTDLNTEAFF
TRBV24-1	TRBJ1-1	-	TRBD1	TGTGCCACCAGTGATACATCGGACAGGGGGAACACTGAAGCTTTCTTT	CATSDTSDRGNTEAFF
TRBV15	TRBJ2-5	few	TRBD1	TGTGCCACCAGCAGTGGACAGGGGGTCTGGGAGACCCAGTACTTC	CATSSGQGVWETQYF
TRBV5-4	TRBJ1-6	-	-	TGTGCCAGCAGCCCCGGACAGTACCCAGACGGGCCCCTCCACTTT	CASSPGQYPDGPLHF
TRBV6-2/TRBV6-3	TRBJ1-6	many	TRBD1	TGTGCCAGCAGCCTGACAGGGATCTATAATTCACCCCTCCACTTT	CASSLTGIYNSPLHF
TRBV19	TRBJ2-6	many	-	TGTGCCAGTAGTCCGCCCCCGATCCTCTCTGGGGCCAACGTCCTGACTTTC	CASSPPPILSGANVLTF
TRBV5-6	TRBJ2-1	many	-	TGTGCCAGCAGCTTGGGAGGTGCGTCCTACAATGAGCAGTTCTTC	CASSLGGASYNEQFF
TRBV12-3/TRBV12-4	TRBJ1-4	-	TRBD1	TGTGCCAGCGGTCAGGGGGGAGCTAATGAAAAACTGTTTTTT	CASGQGGANEKLFF
TRBV6-5	TRBJ1-5	few	-	TGTGCCAGCAGCCCTACAGGGCCCTATAGCGATCAGCCCCAGCATTTT	CASSPTGPYSDQPQHF
TRBV10-3	TRBJ2-3	-	TRBD2	TGTGCCATCAGTGAGTCGTCGGGAGGGACCACAGATACGCAGTATTTT	CAISESSGGTTDTQYF
TRBV6-5	TRBJ1-1	many	TRBD1	TGTGCCAGCAGTTACGCCAGGGGGGGAAGGACTGAAGCTTTCTTT	CASSYARGGRTEAFF
TRBV29-1	TRBJ2-7	-	-	TGCAGCGTTGGGGGGGCTCGAATTTACGAGCAGTACTTC	CSVGGARIYEQYF
TRBV5-1	TRBJ1-1	few	-	TGCGCCAGCAGCGTGGCTGGGCCTGAAGCTTTCTTT	CASSVAGPEAFF
TRBV25-1	TRBJ2-7	once	-	TGTGCCAGCTCAGACCCGGGACGTGCCACCTACGAGCAGTACTTC	CASSDPGRATYEQYF
TRBV29-1	TRBJ2-7	-	-	TGCAGCGTTGTAACTAGATTAAGTTCCTACGAGCAGTACTTC	CSVVTRLSSYEQYF
TRBV20-1	TRBJ1-2	-	-	TGCAGTGCTAGCGAGGGGATAGGGTTTAACTATGGCTACACCTTC	CSASEGIGFNYGYTF
TRBV7-3	TRBJ2-2	-	-	TGTGCCAGCTCGGGCCTAGCAAACACCGGGGAGCTGTTTTTT	CASSGLANTGELFF
TRBV2	TRBJ2-3	once	-	TGTGCCAGCAGCGACGCAGACACCACAGATACGCAGTATTTT	CASSDADTTDTQYF
TRBV29-1	TRBJ2-3	few	-	TGCAGCGTTCGAGGCCGGGCCACGGCGCCCACAGATACGCAGTATTTT	CSVRGRATAPTDTQYF
TRBV11-3	TRBJ2-3	-	-	TGTGCCAGCAGCTTAGATATGGGTAGTAGCACAGATACGCAGTATTTT	CASSLDMGSSTDTQYF
TRBV7-2	TRBJ2-5	-	-	TGTGCCAGCAGCCGGGACCAAAGCCCCGAGACCCAGTACTTC	CASSRDQSPETQYF
TRBV20-1	TRBJ2-3	-	-	TGCAGTGCTGGGAGGGGGGGGGGTACGCAGTATTTT	CSAGRGGGTQYF
TRBV15	TRBJ1-6	-	TRBD1	TGTGCCACCAGCATGACAGGGGGGCAGAATTCACCCCTCCACTTT	CATSMTGGQNSPLHF
TRBV11-1	TRBJ2-3	many	-	TGTGCCAGCAGCTTAGCGGGGGGGCCGGGCACAGATACGCAGTATTTT	CASSLAGGPGTDTQYF
TRBV5-4	TRBJ2-3	-	TRBD2	TGTGCCAGCAGCTCCGGGACTAGTGAGGGATATACGCAGTATTTT	CASSSGTSEGYTQYF
TRBV24-1	TRBJ2-7	-	TRBD2	TGTGCCACCAGTGCCTGGGGAGGGGCTGGCTACGAGCAGTACTTC	CATSAWGGAGYEQYF
TRBV7-2	TRBJ2-7	-	-	TGTGCCAGCAGCGGGGGCATTGCTTACGAGCAGTACTTC	CASSGGIAYEQYF
TRBV2	TRBJ2-7	-	-	TGTGCCACCCTAGTTAGCGGCTACGAGCAGTACTTC	CATLVSGYEQYF
TRBV7-8	TRBJ2-7	many	TRBD2	TGTGCCAGCAGCTTAGAAATAGCGGGCTACGAGCAGTACTTC	CASSLEIAGYEQYF
TRBV20-1	TRBJ2-7	-	TRBD1	TGCAGTGCTAGAAACCCGGGACAGGGGGCTTACGAGCAGTACTTC	CSARNPGQGAYEQYF
TRBV15	TRBJ1-4	-	-	TGTGCCACCAGTACCCTTCAGGGTAGGGAACTGTTTTTT	CATSTLQGRELFF
TRBV7-8	TRBJ2-7	few	-	TGTGCCAGCAGCTTTGGCGGGGCCTACGAGCAGTACTTC	CASSFGGAYEQYF
TRBV2	TRBJ1-3	-	-	TGTGCCAGCAGTTCGACTCTGGCGGGAAACACCATATATTTT	CASSSTLAGNTIYF
TRBV15	TRBJ2-3	-	TRBD2	TGTGCCACCAGCAGAGATAACGCGGGAGGAACAGATACGCAGTATTTT	CATSRDNAGGTDTQYF